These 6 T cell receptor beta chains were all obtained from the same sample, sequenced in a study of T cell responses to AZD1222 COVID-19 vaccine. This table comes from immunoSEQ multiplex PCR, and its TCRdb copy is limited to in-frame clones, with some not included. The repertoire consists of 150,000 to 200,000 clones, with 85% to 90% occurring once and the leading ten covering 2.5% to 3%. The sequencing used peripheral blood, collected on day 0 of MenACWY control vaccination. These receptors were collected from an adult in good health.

DNA of the CDR3: TGTGCCAGCAGCCGTCAGGGGGCGCGCGACACCGGGGAGCTGTTTTTT. It translates to CASSRQGARDTGELFF. This chain uses TRBV7-2 with TRBJ2-2, with 8 nucleotides matching TRBD1. J was trimmed by 3 bases and V by 5 bases; bases with no gene match: 8. Per the germline V gene, CDR1 is SGHTA and CDR2 is FQGNSA. The CDR3 has 16 residues.

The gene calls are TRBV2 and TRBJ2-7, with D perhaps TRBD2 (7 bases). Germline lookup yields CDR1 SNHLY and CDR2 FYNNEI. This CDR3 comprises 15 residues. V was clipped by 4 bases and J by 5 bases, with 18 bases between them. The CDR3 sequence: CASSAAGGPRNEQYF. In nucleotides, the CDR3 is TGTGCCAGCAGTGCCGCCGGGGGGCCACGGAACGAGCAGTACTTC.

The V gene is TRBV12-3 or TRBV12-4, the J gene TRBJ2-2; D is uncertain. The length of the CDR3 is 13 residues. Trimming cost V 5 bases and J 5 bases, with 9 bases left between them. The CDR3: CASSQFWTGELFF. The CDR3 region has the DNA TGTGCCAGCAGTCAGTTTTGGACCGGGGAGCTGTTTTTT.

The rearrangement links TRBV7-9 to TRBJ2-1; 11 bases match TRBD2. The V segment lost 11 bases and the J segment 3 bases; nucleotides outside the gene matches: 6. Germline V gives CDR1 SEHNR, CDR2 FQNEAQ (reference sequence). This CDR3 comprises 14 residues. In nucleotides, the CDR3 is TGTGCCGCCTCCGGGACTAGCGGCTACAATGAGCAGTTCTTC. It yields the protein CAASGTSGYNEQFF.

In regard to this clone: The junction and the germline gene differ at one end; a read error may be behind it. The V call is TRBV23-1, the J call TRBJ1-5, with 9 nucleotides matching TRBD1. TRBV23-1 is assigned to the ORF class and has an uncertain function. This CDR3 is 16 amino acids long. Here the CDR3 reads CASSQYRGRCNQPQHF. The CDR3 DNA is TGCGCCAGCAGCCAATACAGGGGGCGGTGCAATCAGCCCCAGCATTTT.

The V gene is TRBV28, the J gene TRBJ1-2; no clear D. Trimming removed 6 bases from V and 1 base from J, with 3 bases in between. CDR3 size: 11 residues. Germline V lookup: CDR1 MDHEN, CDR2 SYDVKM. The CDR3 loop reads CASSRNYGYTF. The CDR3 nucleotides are TGTGCCAGCAGCCGTAACTATGGCTACACCTTC.